The T cell receptor (beta chain) under discussion was sequenced for a study of blood T cell repertoires in COVID-19 (dated by TCRdb to the early 2020s). The study in broad terms: The collaborator samples originated in the United States, Italy and Spain and spanned the acute and convalescent phases of COVID-19. The material from the prospective study consisted of cDNA or gDNA derived from T cells, B-cell-depleted T cells, or PBMCs. Deeply sampled blood TCRbeta repertoires from subjects exposed to, actively infected with, or recovered from COVID-19 were included in the dataset. The repertoires were released in a freely available public database intended as a resource for research on the immune response to SARS-CoV-2. The samples were drawn from the first 160 participants of the ongoing ImmuneRACE study and from about 1,200 subjects provided by 6 global collaborators. The sample metadata nearly always contained a de-identified subject ID, COVID-19 status, age in years and sex. Where available, HLA class I and class II types were obtained from metadata supplied by the sample provider rather than from assay-based typing. The paper as a whole reports these results and caveats: Clinical and demographic metadata were provided uncurated, with the amount varying by source and participant.

In the prospective study, participants were about 18 to 90 years old, resided in about two dozen geographic areas of the United States, and were enrolled through a virtual design. In the prospective study, participants were assigned to cohorts based on the clinical history participants reported in a screening survey and a study questionnaire. Each participant in the prospective study had whole blood, serum and a nasopharyngeal or oropharyngeal swab collected by mobile phlebotomists. Participants in the prospective study had the option to provide additional blood draws and questionnaires over a 2-month period. Blood samples from the prospective study were shipped frozen or at room temperature prior to DNA extraction. As concerns this clone: Its target antigen remains unknown. Base qualities are not provided; no much larger clone lies one nucleotide away.

From the germline V gene, CDR1 is SGDLS and CDR2 is YYNGEE. At the junction V is shortened by 3 bases and J by 0 bases, with 5 bases in between. CDR3 length: 13 amino acids, cysteine to phenylalanine. The kept DNA is CDR3 alone, 39 bases in frame from the first base. TCRbeta CDR3 regions were amplified from genomic DNA by means of the immunoSEQ Assay, a bias-controlled multiplex PCR. The study's own analysis went as follows. Nucleated cell counts per sample were estimated from amplification of reference gene primers within the assay. To quantify the absolute abundance of each unique TCRbeta CDR3 rearrangement, sequence reads were collapsed and filtered. Productive Simpson clonality was computed per sample as the square root of Simpson's diversity index over productive rearrangements. TCRdb mirrors the immuneACCESS table, restricted to in-frame sequences. Some clones are absent from its copies; in checked studies, under half trace to an unresolved V gene, and the reason for the others is unknown. V, J and clone size derive from that table, while D and trimming were established from the DNA sequence. The sample includes about 400,000 clones, with nearly 90% observed a single time. Around 2% of the sample comes from the top ten.

The specimen was PBMCs or T cells enriched from blood (not recorded which). The chain uses TRBV9 and TRBJ2-3; there is no confident call for the D gene. This sequence was found in a woman in her forties with acute COVID-19. CDR3 reads: CASSGESTDTQYF. The DNA reads as follows: TGTGCCAGCAGCGGAGAAAGCACAGATACGCAGTATTTT.